Each of the 25 T cell receptor beta chains below was sequenced from the same sample in a study of response to subunit inactivated influenza vaccine. TCRdb fed the RT-PCR reads into MiXCR, producing one record per CDR3 protein. The sample carries about 540,000 distinct CDR3 sequences, 20% to 25% recorded once. These sequences were also reported in another study, on T cells expressing NK-cell markers. In that study: Scientists made TCR beta cDNA using 5'RACE template switching with UMIs.

The sample consisted of CD4+ T cells sorted from PBMCs, taken about 13 days after vaccination. These receptor sequences come from a man aged 50-59 years who received an inactivated influenza vaccine.

The CDR3 DNA is TGTGCCAGCAATCGCCTTAGCGGGGGTAGCACAGATACGCAGTATTTT. This sequence encodes CASNRLSGGSTDTQYF. The V and J genes are TRBV27 and TRBJ2-3, with 9 bases matching TRBD2. Germline V gene data show CDR1 as MNHEY and CDR2 as SMNVEV (reference sequence). V dropped 7 bases and J dropped 0; count of bases not matched to a gene: 8. CDR3 length: 16 amino acids.

The rearrangement links TRBV20-1 to TRBJ2-1; the D gene is possibly TRBD1 (5 bases). CDR1 and CDR2 (germline): DFQATT, SNEGSKA (reference sequence). V lost 2 bases and J 4 bases, leaving 12 bases between the germline ends. The CDR3 sequence is 14 residues long. The DNA of the CDR3 is TGCAGTGCTAGACAGGGTACCCTTTACAATGAGCAGTTCTTC. It codes for CSARQGTLYNEQFF.

V is TRBV5-1 and J is TRBJ2-2; D possibly uses TRBD1 or TRBD2 (6 bases each). Trimming stripped 0 bases from V and 5 bases from J, with 14 bases between. CDR1 and CDR2 from the germline V gene are SGHRS and YFSETQ. The CDR3 is 16 amino acids. The CDR3 loop reads CASSLVGGVGTGELFF. DNA of the CDR3: TGCGCCAGCAGCTTGGTCGGGGGCGTCGGTACCGGGGAGCTGTTTTTT.

To note about this clonotype: The DNA is omitted, as the CDR3 cannot be located on it reliably, and the CDR3 follows TCRdb's listing. The chain joins TRBV19 to TRBJ2-7; the table names TRBD1, a call not compared with the DNA. The CDR3 spans 14 residues, counting both ends. CDR1 LNHDA and CDR2 SQIVND come from the germline V gene (reference sequence). The CDR3 protein is CASTSGSPTYEQYF.

This clonotype has a handful of counts. The chain couples TRBV5-1 to TRBJ2-7, with a possible D match to TRBD2 (5 bases). The CDR3 extends over 14 amino acids. CDR1 and CDR2 (germline): SGHRS, YFSETQ. With 0 bases removed from V and 6 bases from J, the gap between germline ends came to 13 bases. The CDR3 reads CASSLATEGVEQYF. The CDR3 DNA reads TGCGCCAGCAGCTTGGCCACAGAGGGAGTCGAGCAGTACTTC. Together with reference TRBV5-1 and TRBJ2-7, the CDR3 gives the full variable domain: KAGVTQTPRYLIKTRGQQVTLSCSPISGHRSVSWYQQTPGQGLQFLFEYFSETQRNKGNFPGRFSGRQFSNSRSEMNVSTLELGDSALYLCASSLATEGVEQYFGPGTRLTVT.

This chain links TRBV5-1 with TRBJ2-6; D is perhaps TRBD1 (6 bases). The germline V gene encodes CDR1 SGHRS and CDR2 YFSETQ. The CDR3 length is 15 residues. V lost 4 bases and J 3 bases, leaving 11 bases between the germline ends. The CDR3 nucleotides are TGCGCCAGCAGCCCGACAGGTGGTGGGGCCAACGTCCTGACTTTC. Protein product: CASSPTGGGANVLTF.

The chain couples TRBV6-2 or TRBV6-3 to TRBJ1-5; 8 nucleotides line up with TRBD1. CDR3 size: 18 residues. The germline V gene encodes CDR1 MNHEY and CDR2 SVGEGT. After removal of 4 bases from V and 2 bases from J, the junction contained 13 bases not matched to a gene. CDR3 DNA: TGTGCCAGCAGTTCCCCCCAGGGGGCAGGGAGTGGCAATCAGCCCCAGCATTTT. This gives the protein CASSSPQGAGSGNQPQHF.

The chain joins TRBV5-6 to TRBJ2-1; 8 bases map to TRBD1. This CDR3 spans 16 amino acids. Germline CDR1 reads SGHDT; CDR2 reads YYEEEE. V lost 4 bases and J lost 1; bases outside the gene matches: 7. Written as DNA, the CDR3 is TGTGCCAGCAGCCTAGACAGGGGAAAATCCTACAATGAGCAGTTCTTC. Amino acids: CASSLDRGKSYNEQFF.

The chain couples TRBV3-1 to TRBJ2-5; TRBD2 matches 16 bases. The CDR3 runs 18 residues. After removal of 4 bases from V and 5 bases from J, the junction contained 10 bases not matched to a gene. Germline CDR1 and CDR2: LGHDT and YNNKEL (reference sequence). The CDR3 nucleotides are TGTGCCAGCAGCCGTGGGACTAGCGGGAGGGGCCGGGGGGAGACCCAGTACTTC. Residues: CASSRGTSGRGRGETQYF.

This clonotype was picked up a small number of times. The gene calls are TRBV6-5 and TRBJ2-2; D unclear. Per the germline V gene, CDR1 is MNHEY and CDR2 is SVGAGI. There are 12 residues in the CDR3. V was shortened by 8 bases and J by 5 bases, with 9 bases between the two germline ends. CDR3: CASGRLTGELFF. CDR3 nucleotide sequence: TGTGCCAGCGGACGGTTAACCGGGGAGCTGTTTTTT.

This chain uses TRBV20-1 with TRBJ2-1; either TRBD1 or TRBD2 may fit D (5 bases each). Germline lookup yields CDR1 DFQATT and CDR2 SNEGSKA (reference sequence). The CDR3 runs 12 residues. V shed 3 bases and J shed 9 bases, with 12 bases lying between them. CDR3 in amino acids: CSARGDSTEQFF. CDR3 coding DNA: TGCAGTGCTAGGGGGGATAGCACTGAGCAGTTCTTC.

This rearrangement joins TRBV20-1 to TRBJ2-7, with D tentatively TRBD2 (5 bases). Between the trimmed V and J ends, which lost 0 bases and 5 bases, there was a span of 17 bases. Germline lookup yields CDR1 DFQATT and CDR2 SNEGSKA (reference sequence). The length of the CDR3 is 15 residues. CDR3 nucleotide sequence: TGCAGTGCTAGAGAAACGGGGTCATTTAGCAACGAGCAGTACTTC. Translated: CSARETGSFSNEQYF.

There are a few counts of this clonotype. This rearrangement joins TRBV24-1 to TRBJ2-2, with D perhaps TRBD1 (6 bases). The germline V and J ends were trimmed by 9 bases and 0 bases, with 10 bases remaining between them. The CDR3 runs 14 residues. The V gene's germline CDR1 is KGHDR and CDR2 SFDVKD. CDR3 bases: TGTGCCACCCAACAGGGCGCGAACACCGGGGAGCTGTTTTTT. Encoded protein: CATQQGANTGELFF.

The CDR3 nucleotides read TGCAGCTCCGGCGTCAGCGGCTCCTACAATGAGCAGTTCTTC. This sequence encodes CSSGVSGSYNEQFF. The genes are TRBV29-1 and TRBJ2-1, with D possibly TRBD2 on 5 matching bases. V lost 8 bases to trimming and J lost 0 bases, with 14 bases between them. Germline loops: CDR1 SQVTM, CDR2 ANQGSEA. The CDR3 extends over 14 amino acids.

The sample holds a few counts of this clonotype. The chain has TRBV12-3 or TRBV12-4 and TRBJ2-7, with TRBD1 identical over 7 bases. Germline trimming cut 6 bases from V and 0 bases from J; bases unmatched to any gene: 5. CDR3 length: 14 residues. DNA for the CDR3: TGTGCCAGCAGCAGGGACAGACCCTCCTACGAGCAGTACTTC. Protein product: CASSRDRPSYEQYF.

This clonotype occurred a few times. The chain combines TRBV6-1 with TRBJ2-7, with TRBD1 matching 7 bases. The CDR3 length is 14 residues. J gave up 2 bases and V 7 bases, and 8 bases lay outside the gene matches. Germline assignment: CDR1 MNHNS and CDR2 SASEGT. CDR3 coding DNA: TGTGCCAGCACCCGAGACAGGGAAACCTACGAGCAGTACTTC. Protein product: CASTRDRETYEQYF.

CDR3 in DNA: TGTGCCAGCAGCCGGGACCGATACACCGGGGAGCTGTTTTTT. Translated: CASSRDRYTGELFF. The chain employs TRBV7-3 and TRBJ2-2; tentatively, D is TRBD1 or TRBD2 (5 bases each). CDR1 and CDR2 (germline): SGHTA, FQGTGA. Trimming stripped 5 bases from V and 3 bases from J, with 10 bases between. This CDR3 comprises 14 residues.

The J gene is TRBJ2-1, the V gene TRBV10-3; D is perhaps TRBD1 (5 bases). CDR1 is ENHRY and CDR2 is SYGVKD in the germline V gene. V shed 0 bases and J shed 9 bases, with 15 bases lying between them. CDR3 length: 15 residues. CDR3 amino acids: CAISESVQGAGEQFF. The CDR3 DNA reads as TGTGCCATCAGTGAGTCGGTCCAAGGGGCCGGTGAGCAGTTCTTC.

The genes are TRBV7-2 and TRBJ2-6; D might be TRBD2 (6 bases). CDR3 length: 16 residues. Germline V CDR1 and CDR2: SGHTA, FQGNSA. V was pared by 4 bases and J by 3 bases, with 13 bases between. The CDR3 protein is CASSSRGLLGANVLTF. The CDR3 DNA follows: TGTGCCAGCAGCTCGAGGGGACTGCTTGGGGCCAACGTCCTGACTTTC.

The chain is built from TRBV6-5 and TRBJ2-2, with D possibly TRBD2 on 5 matching bases. CDR1 and CDR2 (germline): MNHEY, SVGAGI. V was pared by 0 bases and J by 6 bases, with 11 bases between. The CDR3 is 15 residues long. The CDR3 here is CASSYSKLVAGELFF. The CDR3 DNA reads TGTGCCAGCAGTTACTCGAAACTAGTGGCCGGGGAGCTGTTTTTT.

This clonotype has only a few counts. V usage is TRBV12-3 or TRBV12-4 and J usage is TRBJ1-6, with a tentative D call TRBD1 (6 bases). The CDR3 runs 14 residues. V lost 6 bases, J lost 10 bases, and 16 bases lay in between. The CDR3 reads CASSPQGWGSPLHF. Here the CDR3 DNA reads TGTGCCAGCAGCCCACAGGGCTGGGGGTCACCCCTCCACTTT.

This clonotype was seen repeatedly, ten times or more. This chain links TRBV4-3 with TRBJ2-4; 8 nucleotides line up with TRBD1. The CDR3 covers 14 residues. V gave up 3 bases and J gave up 9 bases; unmatched junction bases: 7. The V gene's germline CDR1 is LGHNA and CDR2 YSLEER. The CDR3: CASSQEGQGGIQYF. For the CDR3, the DNA is TGCGCCAGCAGCCAGGAAGGACAGGGCGGCATTCAGTACTTC.

This clonotype has only a few counts. The CDR3: CSAREGARENTEAFF. In DNA, the CDR3 is TGCAGTGCTAGAGAGGGAGCCAGAGAGAACACTGAAGCTTTCTTT. The V gene is TRBV20-1, the J gene TRBJ1-1, with D hard to call. V was trimmed by 0 bases and J by 1 base, leaving 12 bases between them. The V gene's germline CDR1 is DFQATT and CDR2 SNEGSKA (reference sequence). CDR3 length equals 15 residues.

This chain joins TRBV18 and TRBJ2-7; TRBD1 is a possible D gene (5 bases). Germline V gene data show CDR1 as KGHSH and CDR2 as LQKENI. The CDR3 sequence is 12 residues long. Trimming removed 2 bases from V and 6 bases from J, with 8 bases in between. The CDR3, as DNA: TGTGCCAGCTCACCAAATACAGGCGAGCAGTACTTC. Its protein is CASSPNTGEQYF.

Only a few counts were recorded for this clonotype. The chain uses TRBV12-3 or TRBV12-4 and TRBJ1-6; tentative D call: TRBD1 (6 bases). The V end was cut by 3 bases, the J end by 10 bases, with 19 bases between. The CDR3 has 16 amino acids. The CDR3 loop is CASSLGSKQGGSPLHF. CDR3 DNA: TGTGCCAGCAGTTTGGGTAGTAAACAGGGCGGATCACCCCTCCACTTT.